Here is one T cell receptor (beta chain) with its context. The target of this receptor is not known. Base qualities are not recorded, but no much larger clone differs from it by a single base. The sample is drawn from a study of response to subunit inactivated influenza vaccine listed by TCRdb under 2018. With respect to the entire study: Deep quantitative profiling of the T cell receptor repertoire was used in the study to follow responses to a trivalent subunit inactivated influenza vaccine. On the study overall, not on this receptor specifically: It was suggested by the authors that each seasonal influenza vaccination may recruit only a limited number of new T cells.

The library was built by means of RT-PCR. The sequencer was an Illumina HiSeq 2500. The public reads were reanalyzed by TCRdb: fastp trimming at Q25, MiXCR alignment, in-frame beta chains only. Entries that share a CDR3 protein sequence are merged under the most common genes and DNA. This sample lists hundreds of thousands of distinct CDR3 sequences; 7.6% were detected once. The ten biggest clones cover over 10% of the sample. V is reduced by 3 bases and J by 3 bases, leaving a spacing of 12 bases between them. Taken from the germline V gene, the CDR1 and CDR2 loops are MDHEN and SYDVKM. Taken from cysteine to phenylalanine, the CDR3 has 15 residues. Kept here is only the CDR3 DNA, which spans 45 bases and is read in frame from base 1.

The sample here was PBMCs from blood, taken about 23 months after vaccination. The receptor's source is a man aged 50-75 years who received an inactivated influenza vaccine. Donor details come from another sample of the same person, matched by shared clones. The chain is assembled from TRBV28 and TRBJ1-5, with an unclear D gene assignment. The DNA sequence is TGTGCCAGCAGTTTTATCGGGGATTCCAATCAGCCCCAGCATTTT. This yields the protein CASSFIGDSNQPQHF. When the CDR3 is completed using the reference TRBV28 and TRBJ1-5 genes on either side, the full variable domain is DVKVTQSSRYLVKRTGEKVFLECVQDMDHENMFWYRQDPGLGLRLIYFSYDVKMKEKGDIPEGYSVSREKKERFSLILESASTNQTSMYLCASSFIGDSNQPQHFGDGTRLSIL.